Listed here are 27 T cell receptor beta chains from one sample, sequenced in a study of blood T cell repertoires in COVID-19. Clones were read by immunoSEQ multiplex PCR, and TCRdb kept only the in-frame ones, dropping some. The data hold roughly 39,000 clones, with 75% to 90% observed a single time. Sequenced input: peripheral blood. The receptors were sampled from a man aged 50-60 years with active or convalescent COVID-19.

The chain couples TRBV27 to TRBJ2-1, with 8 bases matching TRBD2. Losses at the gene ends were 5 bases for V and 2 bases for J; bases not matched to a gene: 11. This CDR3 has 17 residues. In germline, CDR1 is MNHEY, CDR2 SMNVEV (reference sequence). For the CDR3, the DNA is TGTGCCAGCAGTGGGGGGGGTAGCGGGACCGCCTACAATGAGCAGTTCTTC. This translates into CASSGGGSGTAYNEQFF.

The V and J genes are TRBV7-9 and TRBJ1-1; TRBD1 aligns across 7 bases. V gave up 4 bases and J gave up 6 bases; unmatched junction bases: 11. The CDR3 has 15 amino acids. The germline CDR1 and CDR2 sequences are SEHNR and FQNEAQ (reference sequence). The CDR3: CASSYRGGGIAEAFF. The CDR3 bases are TGTGCCAGCAGCTACCGAGGAGGGGGCATCGCTGAAGCTTTCTTT. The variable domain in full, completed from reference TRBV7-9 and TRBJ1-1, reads DTGVSQNPRHKITKRGQNVTFRCDPISEHNRLYWYRQTLGQGPEFLTYFQNEAQLEKSRLLSDRFSAERPKGSFSTLEIQRTEQGDSAMYLCASSYRGGGIAEAFFGQGTRLTVV.

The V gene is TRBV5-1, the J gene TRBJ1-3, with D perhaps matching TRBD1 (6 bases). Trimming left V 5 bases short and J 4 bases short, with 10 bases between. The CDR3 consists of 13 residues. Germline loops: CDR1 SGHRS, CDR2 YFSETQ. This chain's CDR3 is CASRTGYGNTIYF. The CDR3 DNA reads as TGCGCCAGCAGGACAGGTTACGGAAACACCATATATTTT.

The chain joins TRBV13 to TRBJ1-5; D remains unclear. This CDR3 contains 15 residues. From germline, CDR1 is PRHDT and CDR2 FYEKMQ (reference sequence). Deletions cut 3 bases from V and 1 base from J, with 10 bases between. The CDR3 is CASSFGGPSNQPQHF. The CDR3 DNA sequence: TGTGCCAGCAGCTTCGGCGGTCCGAGCAATCAGCCCCAGCATTTT.

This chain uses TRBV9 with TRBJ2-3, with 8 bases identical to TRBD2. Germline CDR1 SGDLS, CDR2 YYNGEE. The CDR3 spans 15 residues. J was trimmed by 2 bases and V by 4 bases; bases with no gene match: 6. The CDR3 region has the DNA TGTGCCAGCAGCCTTAGCGGGGCTTTCACAGATACGCAGTATTTT. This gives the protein CASSLSGAFTDTQYF.

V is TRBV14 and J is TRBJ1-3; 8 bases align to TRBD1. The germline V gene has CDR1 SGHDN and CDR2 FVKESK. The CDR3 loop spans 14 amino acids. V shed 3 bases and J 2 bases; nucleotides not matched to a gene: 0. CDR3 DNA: TGTGCCAGCAGCCAGACAGGGGCTGGAAACACCATATATTTT. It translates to CASSQTGAGNTIYF.

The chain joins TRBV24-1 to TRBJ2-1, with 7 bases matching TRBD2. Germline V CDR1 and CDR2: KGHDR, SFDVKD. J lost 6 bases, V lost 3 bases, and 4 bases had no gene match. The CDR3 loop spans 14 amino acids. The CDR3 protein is CATSDPSSGNEQFF. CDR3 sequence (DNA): TGTGCCACCAGTGATCCATCTAGCGGCAATGAGCAGTTCTTC.

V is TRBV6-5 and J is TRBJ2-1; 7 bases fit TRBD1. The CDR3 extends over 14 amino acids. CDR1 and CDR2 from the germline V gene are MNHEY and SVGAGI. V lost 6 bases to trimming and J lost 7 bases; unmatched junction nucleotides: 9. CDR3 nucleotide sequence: TGTGCCAGCAGGACAGGGTCCACTCCTAATGAGCAGTTCTTC. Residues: CASRTGSTPNEQFF.

The CDR3 DNA is TGTGCCAGCAGCACGAGGGGGGGCGAGTCCACTGAAGCTTTCTTT. Translation: CASSTRGGESTEAFF. The gene calls are TRBV7-3 and TRBJ1-1; TRBD1 is a possible D gene (6 bases). V was trimmed by 5 bases and J by 4 bases, leaving 17 bases between them. Germline lookup yields CDR1 SGHTA and CDR2 FQGTGA. The CDR3 totals 15 residues. The full variable domain, completed using reference TRBV7-3 and TRBJ1-1, is GAGVSQTPSNKVTEKGKYVELRCDPISGHTALYWYRQSLGQGPEFLIYFQGTGAADDSGLPNDRFFAVRPEGSVSTLKIQRTERGDSAVYLCASSTRGGESTEAFFGQGTRLTVV.

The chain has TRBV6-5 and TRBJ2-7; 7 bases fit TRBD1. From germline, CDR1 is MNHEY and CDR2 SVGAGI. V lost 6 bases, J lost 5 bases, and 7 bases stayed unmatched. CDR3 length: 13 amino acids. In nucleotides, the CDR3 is TGTGCCAGCAGGGACAGGACTTTTGACGAGCAGTACGTC. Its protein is CASRDRTFDEQYV.

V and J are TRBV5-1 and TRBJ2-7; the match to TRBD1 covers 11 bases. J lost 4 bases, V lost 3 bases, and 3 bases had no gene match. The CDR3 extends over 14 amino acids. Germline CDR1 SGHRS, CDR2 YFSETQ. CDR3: CASSSGQGGYEQYV. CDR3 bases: TGCGCCAGCAGCTCGGGACAGGGGGGGTACGAGCAGTACGTC.

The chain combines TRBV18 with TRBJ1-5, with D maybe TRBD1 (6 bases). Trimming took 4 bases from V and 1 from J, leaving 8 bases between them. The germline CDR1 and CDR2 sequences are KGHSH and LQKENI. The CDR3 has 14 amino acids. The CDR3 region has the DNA TGTGCCAGCTCACAGCAGGGGAGCAATCAGCCCCAGCATTTT. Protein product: CASSQQGSNQPQHF.

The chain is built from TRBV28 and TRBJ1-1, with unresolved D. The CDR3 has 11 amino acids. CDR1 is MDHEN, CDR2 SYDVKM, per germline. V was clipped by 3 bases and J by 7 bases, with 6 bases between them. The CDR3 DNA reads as TGTGCCAGCAGTTTCGGGAGTGAAGCTTTCTTT. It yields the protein CASSFGSEAFF. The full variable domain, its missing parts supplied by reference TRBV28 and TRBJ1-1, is DVKVTQSSRYLVKRTGEKVFLECVQDMDHENMFWYRQDPGLGLRLIYFSYDVKMKEKGDIPEGYSVSREKKERFSLILESASTNQTSMYLCASSFGSEAFFGQGTRLTVV.

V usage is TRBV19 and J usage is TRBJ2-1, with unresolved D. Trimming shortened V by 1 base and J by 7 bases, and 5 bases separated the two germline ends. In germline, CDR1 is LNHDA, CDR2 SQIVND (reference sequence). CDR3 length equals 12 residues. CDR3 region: CASSIVGNEQFF. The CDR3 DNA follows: TGTGCCAGTAGTATAGTCGGTAATGAGCAGTTCTTC.

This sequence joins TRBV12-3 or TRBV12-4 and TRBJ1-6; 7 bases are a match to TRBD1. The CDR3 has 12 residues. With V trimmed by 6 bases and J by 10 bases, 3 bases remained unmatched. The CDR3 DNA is TGTGCCAGCAGCCAGGGACAGTCACCCCTCCACTTT. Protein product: CASSQGQSPLHF.

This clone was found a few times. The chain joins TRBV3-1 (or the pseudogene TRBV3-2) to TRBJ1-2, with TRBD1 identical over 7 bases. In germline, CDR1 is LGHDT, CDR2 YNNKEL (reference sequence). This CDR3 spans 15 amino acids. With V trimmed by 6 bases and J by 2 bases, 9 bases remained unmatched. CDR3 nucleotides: TGTGCCAGCAGGCCAGCCTTGACAGGGAACTATGGCTACACCTTC. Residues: CASRPALTGNYGYTF.

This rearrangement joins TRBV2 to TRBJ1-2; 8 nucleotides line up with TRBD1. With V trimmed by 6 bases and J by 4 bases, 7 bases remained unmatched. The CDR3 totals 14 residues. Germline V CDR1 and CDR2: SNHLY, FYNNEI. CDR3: CASRKTGAVYGYTF. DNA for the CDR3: TGTGCCAGCAGAAAGACAGGGGCTGTCTATGGCTACACCTTC.

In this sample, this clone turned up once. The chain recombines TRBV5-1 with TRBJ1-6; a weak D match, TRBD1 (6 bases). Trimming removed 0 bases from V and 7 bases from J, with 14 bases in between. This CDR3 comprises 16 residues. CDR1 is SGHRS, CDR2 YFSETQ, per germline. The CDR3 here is CASSLDGGRGNSPLHF. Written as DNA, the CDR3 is TGCGCCAGCAGCTTGGACGGGGGGCGCGGAAATTCACCCCTCCACTTT.

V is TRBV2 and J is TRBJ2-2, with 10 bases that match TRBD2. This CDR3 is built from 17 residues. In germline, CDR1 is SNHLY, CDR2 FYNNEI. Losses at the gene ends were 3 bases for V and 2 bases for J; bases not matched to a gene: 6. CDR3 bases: TGTGCCAGCAGTGAGGTAGCGGGGGGCTACAACACCGGGGAGCTGTTTTTT. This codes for CASSEVAGGYNTGELFF.

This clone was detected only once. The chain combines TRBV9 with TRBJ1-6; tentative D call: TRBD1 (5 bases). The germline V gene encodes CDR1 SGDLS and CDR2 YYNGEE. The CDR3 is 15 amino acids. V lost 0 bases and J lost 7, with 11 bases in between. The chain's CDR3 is CASSVVEGRNSPLHF. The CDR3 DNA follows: TGTGCCAGCAGCGTAGTAGAGGGGAGGAATTCACCCCTCCACTTT.

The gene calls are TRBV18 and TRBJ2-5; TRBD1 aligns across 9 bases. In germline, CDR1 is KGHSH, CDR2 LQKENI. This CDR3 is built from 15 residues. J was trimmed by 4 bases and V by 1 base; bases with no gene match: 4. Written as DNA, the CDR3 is TGTGCCAGCTCACCACTACAGGGGGCTCTAGAGACCCAGTACTTC. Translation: CASSPLQGALETQYF.

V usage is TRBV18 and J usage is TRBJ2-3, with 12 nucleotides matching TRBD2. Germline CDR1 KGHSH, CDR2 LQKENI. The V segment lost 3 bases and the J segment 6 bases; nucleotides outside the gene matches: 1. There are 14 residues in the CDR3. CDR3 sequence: CASSPTSGGDTQYF. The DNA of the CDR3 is TGTGCCAGCTCACCGACTAGCGGGGGTGATACGCAGTATTTT.

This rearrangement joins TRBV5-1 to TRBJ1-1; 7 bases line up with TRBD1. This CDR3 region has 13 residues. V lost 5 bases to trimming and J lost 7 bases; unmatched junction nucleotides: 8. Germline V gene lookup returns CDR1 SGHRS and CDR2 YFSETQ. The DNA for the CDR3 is TGCGCCAGCAGTCGGGACAGCCGAATTGAAGCTTTCTTT. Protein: CASSRDSRIEAFF.

CDR3 nucleotides: TGTGCCAGCAGCTCACAGGGCCACACAGATACGCAGTATTTT. Translating it yields CASSSQGHTDTQYF. The gene calls are TRBV5-8 and TRBJ2-3; possibly TRBD1 for D (6 bases). This CDR3 is built from 14 residues. Germline V gene sequence: CDR1 SGHTS, CDR2 YDEGEE. Trimming pared 3 bases from V and 2 bases from J, leaving 10 bases between. Variable domain in full (rest from reference TRBV5-8 and TRBJ2-3): EAGVTQSPTHLIKTRGQQATLRCSPISGHTSVYWYQQALGLGLQFLLWYDEGEERNRGNFPPRFSGRQFPNYSSELNVNALELEDSALYLCASSSQGHTDTQYFGPGTRLTVL.

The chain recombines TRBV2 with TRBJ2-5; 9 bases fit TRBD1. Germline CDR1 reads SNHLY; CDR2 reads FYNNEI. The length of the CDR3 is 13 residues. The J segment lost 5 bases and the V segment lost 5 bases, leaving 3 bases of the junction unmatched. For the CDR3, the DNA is TGTGCCAGCAGTCGGGACAGGGATGAGACCCAGTACTTC. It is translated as CASSRDRDETQYF.

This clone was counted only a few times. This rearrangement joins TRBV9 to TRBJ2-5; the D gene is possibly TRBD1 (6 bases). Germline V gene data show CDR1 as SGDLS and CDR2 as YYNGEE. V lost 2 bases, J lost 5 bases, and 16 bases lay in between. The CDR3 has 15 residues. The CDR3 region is CASSVFFQGLETQYF. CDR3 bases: TGTGCCAGCAGCGTTTTCTTCCAGGGGTTGGAGACCCAGTACTTC.

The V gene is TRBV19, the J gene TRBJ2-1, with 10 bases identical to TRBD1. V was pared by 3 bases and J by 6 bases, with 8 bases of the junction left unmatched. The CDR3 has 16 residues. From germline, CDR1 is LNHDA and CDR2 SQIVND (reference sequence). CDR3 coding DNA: TGTGCCAGTAGTATCTCTGGGACAGGGGTTAGCAATGAGCAGTTCTTC. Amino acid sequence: CASSISGTGVSNEQFF.